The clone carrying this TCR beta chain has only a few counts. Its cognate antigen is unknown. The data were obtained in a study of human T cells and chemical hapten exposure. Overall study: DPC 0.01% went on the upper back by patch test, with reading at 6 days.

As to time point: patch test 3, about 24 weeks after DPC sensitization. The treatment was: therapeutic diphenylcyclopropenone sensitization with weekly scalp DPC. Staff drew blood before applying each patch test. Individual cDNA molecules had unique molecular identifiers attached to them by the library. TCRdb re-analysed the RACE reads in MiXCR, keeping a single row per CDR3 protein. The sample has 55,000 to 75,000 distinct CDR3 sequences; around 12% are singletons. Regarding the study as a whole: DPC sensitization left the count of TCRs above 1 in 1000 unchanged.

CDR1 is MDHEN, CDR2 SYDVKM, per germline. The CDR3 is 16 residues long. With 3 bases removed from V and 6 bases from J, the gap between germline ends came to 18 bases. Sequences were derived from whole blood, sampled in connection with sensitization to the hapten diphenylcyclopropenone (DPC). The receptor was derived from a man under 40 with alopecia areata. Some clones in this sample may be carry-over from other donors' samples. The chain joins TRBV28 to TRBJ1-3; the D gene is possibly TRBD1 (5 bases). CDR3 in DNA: TGTGCCAGCAGTTTTGCCGGGGGGACTGTTGAAAACACCATATATTTT. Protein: CASSFAGGTVENTIYF. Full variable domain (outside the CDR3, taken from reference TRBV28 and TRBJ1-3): DVKVTQSSRYLVKRTGEKVFLECVQDMDHENMFWYRQDPGLGLRLIYFSYDVKMKEKGDIPEGYSVSREKKERFSLILESASTNQTSMYLCASSFAGGTVENTIYFGEGSWLTVV.